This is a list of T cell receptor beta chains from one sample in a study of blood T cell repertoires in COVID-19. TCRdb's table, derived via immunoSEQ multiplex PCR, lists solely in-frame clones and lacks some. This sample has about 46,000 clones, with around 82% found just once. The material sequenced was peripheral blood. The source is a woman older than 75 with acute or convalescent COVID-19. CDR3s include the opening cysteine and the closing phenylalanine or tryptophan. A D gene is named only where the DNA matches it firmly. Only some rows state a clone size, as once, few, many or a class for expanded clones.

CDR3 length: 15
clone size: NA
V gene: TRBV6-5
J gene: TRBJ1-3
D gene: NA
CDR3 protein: CASSNSRGSGNTIYF
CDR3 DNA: TGTGCCAGCAGCAACAGTCGGGGCTCTGGAAACACCATATATTTT

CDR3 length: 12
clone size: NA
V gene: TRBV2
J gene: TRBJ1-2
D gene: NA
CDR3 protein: CASGLQNYGYTF
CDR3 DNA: TGTGCCAGCGGGTTACAGAACTATGGCTACACCTTC

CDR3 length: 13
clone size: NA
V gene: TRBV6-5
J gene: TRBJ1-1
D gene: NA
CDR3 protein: CASRGRGNTEAFF
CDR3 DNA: TGTGCCAGCAGGGGGCGCGGGAACACTGAAGCTTTCTTT

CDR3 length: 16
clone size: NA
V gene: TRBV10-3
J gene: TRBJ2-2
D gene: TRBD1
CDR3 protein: CAISDPDRGKTGELFF
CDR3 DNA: TGTGCCATCAGTGACCCGGACAGGGGCAAGACCGGGGAGCTGTTTTTT

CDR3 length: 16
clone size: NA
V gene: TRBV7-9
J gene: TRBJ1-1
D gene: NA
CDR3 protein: CASSLSAGARSTEAFF
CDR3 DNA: TGTGCCAGCAGCTTAAGCGCGGGGGCGCGGTCCACTGAAGCTTTCTTT

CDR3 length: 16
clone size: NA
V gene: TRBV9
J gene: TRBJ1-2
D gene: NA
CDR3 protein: CASSVATRTVSYGYTF
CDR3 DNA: TGTGCCAGCAGCGTAGCTACGCGGACAGTATCCTATGGCTACACCTTC

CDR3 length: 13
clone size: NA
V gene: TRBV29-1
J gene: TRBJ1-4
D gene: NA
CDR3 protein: CSVTQGLGEKLFF
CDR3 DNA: TGCAGCGTTACTCAGGGTCTAGGTGAAAAACTGTTTTTT

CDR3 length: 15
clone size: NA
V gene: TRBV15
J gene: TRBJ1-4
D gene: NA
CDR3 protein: CATSRDVYSGEKLFF
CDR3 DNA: TGTGCCACCAGCAGAGACGTTTACAGCGGTGAAAAACTGTTTTTT

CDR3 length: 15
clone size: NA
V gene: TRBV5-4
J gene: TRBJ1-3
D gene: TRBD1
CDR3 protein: CASSLQGAGGNTIYF
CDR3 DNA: TGTGCCAGCAGCTTACAGGGGGCGGGCGGAAACACCATATATTTT

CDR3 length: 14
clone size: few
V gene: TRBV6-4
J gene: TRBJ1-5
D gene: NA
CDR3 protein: CASSATGGDQPQHF
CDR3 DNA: TGTGCCAGCAGTGCCACGGGGGGGGATCAGCCCCAGCATTTT

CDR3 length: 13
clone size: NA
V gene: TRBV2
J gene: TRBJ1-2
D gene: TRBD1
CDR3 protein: CASSDRGGYGYTF
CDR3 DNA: TGTGCCAGCAGCGACAGGGGGGGGTATGGCTACACCTTC

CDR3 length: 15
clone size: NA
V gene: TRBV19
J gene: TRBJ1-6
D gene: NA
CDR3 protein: CASSIRGEVNSPLHF
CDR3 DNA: TGTGCCAGTAGTATAAGAGGGGAGGTAAATTCACCCCTCCACTTT

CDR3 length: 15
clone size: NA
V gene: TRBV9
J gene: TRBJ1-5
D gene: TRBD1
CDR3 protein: CASSVGGTGRQPQHF
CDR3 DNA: TGTGCCAGCAGCGTAGGAGGGACAGGGAGGCAGCCCCAGCATTTT

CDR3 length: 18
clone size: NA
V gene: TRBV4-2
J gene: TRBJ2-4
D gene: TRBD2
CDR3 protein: CASSPNLGGGPGGNIQYF
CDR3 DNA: TGTGCCAGCAGCCCTAACCTTGGCGGGGGGCCTGGCGGAAACATTCAGTACTTC

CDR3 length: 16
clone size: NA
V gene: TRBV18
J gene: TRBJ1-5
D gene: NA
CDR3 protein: CASSPGGGYSNQPQHF
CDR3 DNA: TGTGCCAGCTCACCGGGGGGGGGCTATAGCAATCAGCCCCAGCATTTT

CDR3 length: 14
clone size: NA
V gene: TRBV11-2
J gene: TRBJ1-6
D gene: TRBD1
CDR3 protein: CASSSGQGGSPLHF
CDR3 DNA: TGTGCCAGCAGCTCAGGACAGGGGGGTTCACCCCTCCACTTT